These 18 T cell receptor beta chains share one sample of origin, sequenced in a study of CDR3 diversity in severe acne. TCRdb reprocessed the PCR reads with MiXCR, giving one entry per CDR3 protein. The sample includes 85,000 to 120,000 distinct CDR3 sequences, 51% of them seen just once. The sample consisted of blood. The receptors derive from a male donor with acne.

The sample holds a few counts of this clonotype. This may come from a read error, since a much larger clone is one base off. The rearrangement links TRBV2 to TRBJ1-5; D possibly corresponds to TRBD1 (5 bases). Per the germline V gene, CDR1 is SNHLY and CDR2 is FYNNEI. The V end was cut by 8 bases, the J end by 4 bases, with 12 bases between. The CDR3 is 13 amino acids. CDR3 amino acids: CASGLRGNQPQHF. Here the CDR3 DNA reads TGTGCCAGCGGCCTTCGGGGGAATCAGCCCCAGCATTTT. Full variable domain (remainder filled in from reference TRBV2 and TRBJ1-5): EPEVTQTPSHQVTQMGQEVILRCVPISNHLYFYWYRQILGQKVEFLVSFYNNEISEKSEIFDDQFSVERPDGSNFTLKIRSTKLEDSAMYFCASGLRGNQPQHFGDGTRLSIL.

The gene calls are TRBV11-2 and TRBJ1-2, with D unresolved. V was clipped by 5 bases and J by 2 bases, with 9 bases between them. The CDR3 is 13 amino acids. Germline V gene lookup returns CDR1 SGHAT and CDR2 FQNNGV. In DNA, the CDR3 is TGTGCCAGCAGCCCGGGGAGCAACTATGGCTACACCTTC. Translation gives CASSPGSNYGYTF. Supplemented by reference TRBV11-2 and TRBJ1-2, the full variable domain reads EAGVAQSPRYKIIEKRQSVAFWCNPISGHATLYWYQQILGQGPKLLIQFQNNGVVDDSQLPKDRFSAERLKGVDSTLKIQPAKLEDSAVYLCASSPGSNYGYTFGSGTRLTVV.

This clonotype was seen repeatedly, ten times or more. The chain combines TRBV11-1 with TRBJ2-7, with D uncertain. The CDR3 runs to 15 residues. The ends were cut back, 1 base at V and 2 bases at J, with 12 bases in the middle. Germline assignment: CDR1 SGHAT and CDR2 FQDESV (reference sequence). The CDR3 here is CASSLGLIVPYEQYV. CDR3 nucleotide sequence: TGTGCCAGCAGCTTAGGGCTAATAGTCCCCTACGAGCAGTACGTC.

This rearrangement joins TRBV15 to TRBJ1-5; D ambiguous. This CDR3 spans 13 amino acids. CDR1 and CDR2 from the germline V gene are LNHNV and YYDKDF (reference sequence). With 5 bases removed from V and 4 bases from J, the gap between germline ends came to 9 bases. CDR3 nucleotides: TGTGCCACCAGCCCTGGCAGGAATCAGCCCCAGCATTTT. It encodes CATSPGRNQPQHF. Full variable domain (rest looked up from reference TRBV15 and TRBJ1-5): DAMVIQNPRYQVTQFGKPVTLSCSQTLNHNVMYWYQQKSSQAPKLLFHYYDKDFNNEADTPDNFQSRRPNTSFCFLDIRSPGLGDTAMYLCATSPGRNQPQHFGDGTRLSIL.

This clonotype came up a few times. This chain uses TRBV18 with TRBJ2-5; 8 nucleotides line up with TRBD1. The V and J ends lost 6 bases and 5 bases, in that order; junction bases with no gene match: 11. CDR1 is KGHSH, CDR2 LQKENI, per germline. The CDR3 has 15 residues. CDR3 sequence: CASSLNGQGTETQYF. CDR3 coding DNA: TGTGCCAGCTCCCTTAACGGACAGGGAACGGAGACCCAGTACTTC.

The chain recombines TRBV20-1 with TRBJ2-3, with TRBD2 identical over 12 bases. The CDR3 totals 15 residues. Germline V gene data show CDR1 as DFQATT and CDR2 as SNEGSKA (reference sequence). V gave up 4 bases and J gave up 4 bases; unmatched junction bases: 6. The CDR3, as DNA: TGCAGTGCTACGACTAGCGGGAGTGACGCAGATACGCAGTATTTT. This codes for CSATTSGSDADTQYF.

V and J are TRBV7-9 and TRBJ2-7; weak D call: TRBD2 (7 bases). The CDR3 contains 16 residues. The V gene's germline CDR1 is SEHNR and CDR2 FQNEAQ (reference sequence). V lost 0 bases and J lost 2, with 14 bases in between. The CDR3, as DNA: TGTGCCAGCAGCTTAGCGGGGGCTAGCGGAACCTACGAGCAGTACTTC. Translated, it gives CASSLAGASGTYEQYF. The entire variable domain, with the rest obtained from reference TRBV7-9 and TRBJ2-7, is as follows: DTGVSQNPRHKITKRGQNVTFRCDPISEHNRLYWYRQTLGQGPEFLTYFQNEAQLEKSRLLSDRFSAERPKGSFSTLEIQRTEQGDSAMYLCASSLAGASGTYEQYFGPGTRLTVT.

CDR3 nucleotides: TGTGCCAGTAGTATCGGACAGTATGCCAATCAGCCCCAGCATTTT. Amino acids: CASSIGQYANQPQHF. V usage is TRBV19 and J usage is TRBJ1-5; tentative D call: TRBD1 (6 bases). V lost 3 bases and J 3 bases, leaving 12 bases between the germline ends. The CDR3 extends over 15 amino acids. The V gene's germline CDR1 is LNHDA and CDR2 SQIVND (reference sequence).

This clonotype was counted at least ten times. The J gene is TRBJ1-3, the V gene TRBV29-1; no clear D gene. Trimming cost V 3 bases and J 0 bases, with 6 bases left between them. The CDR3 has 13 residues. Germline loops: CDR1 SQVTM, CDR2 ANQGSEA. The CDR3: CSVERISGNTIYF. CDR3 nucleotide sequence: TGCAGCGTTGAGCGGATCTCTGGAAACACCATATATTTT.

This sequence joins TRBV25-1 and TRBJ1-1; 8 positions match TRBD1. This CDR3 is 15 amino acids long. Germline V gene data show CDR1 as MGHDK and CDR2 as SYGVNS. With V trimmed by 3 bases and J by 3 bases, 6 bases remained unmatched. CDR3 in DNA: TGTGCCAGCAGTGATCGACAGGGGTCCTACACTGAAGCTTTCTTT. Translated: CASSDRQGSYTEAFF.

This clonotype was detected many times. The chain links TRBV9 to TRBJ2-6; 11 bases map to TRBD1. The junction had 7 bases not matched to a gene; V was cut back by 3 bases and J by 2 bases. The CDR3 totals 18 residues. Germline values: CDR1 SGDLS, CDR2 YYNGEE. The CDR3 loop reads CASSAGQGVIAGANVLTF. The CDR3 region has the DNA TGTGCCAGCAGCGCGGGACAGGGGGTGATTGCTGGGGCCAACGTCCTGACTTTC. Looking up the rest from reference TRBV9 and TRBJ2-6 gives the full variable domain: DSGVTQTPKHLITATGQRVTLRCSPRSGDLSVYWYQQSLDQGLQFLIQYYNGEERAKGNILERFSAQQFPDLHSELNLSSLELGDSALYFCASSAGQGVIAGANVLTFGAGSRLTVL.

Written as DNA, the CDR3 is TGCGCCAGCAGTTTATCGGGATACGTAAGGGTAGGAGACTATGGCTACACCTTC. Translated, it gives CASSLSGYVRVGDYGYTF. The rearrangement uses TRBV10-1 and TRBJ1-2; D ambiguous. CDR1 and CDR2 (germline): WNHNN, SYGVQD (reference sequence). V dropped 5 bases and J dropped 3 bases, with 25 bases sitting between them. The CDR3 covers 18 residues.

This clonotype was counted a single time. The CDR3 DNA reads as TGCAGTGCGCACCGGAACAGTAGATACGAGCAGTACGTC. It specifies CSAHRNSRYEQYV. V usage is TRBV20-1 and J usage is TRBJ2-7; no definite D call. The ends were cut back, 6 bases at V and 4 bases at J, with 16 bases in the middle. CDR1 and CDR2 (germline): DFQATT, SNEGSKA (reference sequence). The CDR3 is 13 residues long.

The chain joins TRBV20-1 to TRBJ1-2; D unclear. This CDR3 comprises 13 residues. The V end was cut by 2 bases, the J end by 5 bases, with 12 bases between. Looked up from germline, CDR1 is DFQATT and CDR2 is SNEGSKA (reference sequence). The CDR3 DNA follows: TGCAGTGCTAGATACCCAGGAGAATATGGCTACACCTTC. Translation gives CSARYPGEYGYTF.

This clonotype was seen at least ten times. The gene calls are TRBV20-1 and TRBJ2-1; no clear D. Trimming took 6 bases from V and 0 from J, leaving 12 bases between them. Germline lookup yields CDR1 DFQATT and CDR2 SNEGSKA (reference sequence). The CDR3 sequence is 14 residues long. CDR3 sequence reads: CSAFGTGSYNEQFF. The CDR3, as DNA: TGCAGTGCCTTCGGTACGGGCTCCTACAATGAGCAGTTCTTC.

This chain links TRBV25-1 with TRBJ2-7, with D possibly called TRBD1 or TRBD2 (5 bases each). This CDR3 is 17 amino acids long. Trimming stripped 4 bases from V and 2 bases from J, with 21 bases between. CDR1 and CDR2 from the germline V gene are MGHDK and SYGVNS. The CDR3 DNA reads TGTGCCAGCAGTGGAACAACCGGGACCGACGACCCCTACGAGCAGTACTTC. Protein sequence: CASSGTTGTDDPYEQYF.

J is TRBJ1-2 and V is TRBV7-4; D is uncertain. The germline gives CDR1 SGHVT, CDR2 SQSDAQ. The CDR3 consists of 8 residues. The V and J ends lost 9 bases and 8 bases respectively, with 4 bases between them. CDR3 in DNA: TGTGCCAGGGGCGGCTACACCTTC. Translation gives CARGGYTF.

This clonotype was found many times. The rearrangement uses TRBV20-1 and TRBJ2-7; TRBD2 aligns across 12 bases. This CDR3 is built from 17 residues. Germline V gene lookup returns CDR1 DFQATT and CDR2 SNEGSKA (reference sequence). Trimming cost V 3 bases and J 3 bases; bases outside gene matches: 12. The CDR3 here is CSARVRLTSGGLYEQYV. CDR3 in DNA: TGCAGTGCTAGGGTGAGGTTGACTAGCGGGGGACTCTACGAGCAGTACGTC.